The following is a TCR beta chain sequence with its context. Libraries were prepared by immunoSEQ multiplex PCR; TCRdb keeps only in-frame clonotypes and omits some of them. The profile shows fewer than 95,000 clones, about 78% of them singletons. Germline assignment: CDR1 LNHNV and CDR2 YYDKDF (reference sequence). The CDR3 is 20 amino acids. The ends were cut back, 0 bases at V and 0 bases at J, with 21 bases in the middle. The sample is drawn from a study of blood T cell repertoires in COVID-19. In the study overall: Samples came from the United States, Italy and Spain, spanning acute and convalescent COVID-19.

The sequenced sample consisted of peripheral blood. The gene calls are TRBV15 and TRBJ1-5; D unclear. The TCR was taken from a woman of 80 years or more with acute or convalescent COVID-19. The CDR3 loop reads CATSRDSNTWRAYSNQPQHF. CDR3 bases: TGTGCCACCAGCAGAGATTCGAACACCTGGCGGGCCTATAGCAATCAGCCCCAGCATTTT. The variable domain in full, with the rest retrieved from reference TRBV15 and TRBJ1-5, is DAMVIQNPRYQVTQFGKPVTLSCSQTLNHNVMYWYQQKSSQAPKLLFHYYDKDFNNEADTPDNFQSRRPNTSFCFLDIRSPGLGDTAMYLCATSRDSNTWRAYSNQPQHFGDGTRLSIL.